Sequencing of this T cell receptor (beta chain) was carried out in a study of T cells after posttransplantation cyclophosphamide. V lost 0 bases and J 1 base, leaving 6 bases between the germline ends. In germline, CDR1 is MNHEY, CDR2 SMNVEV (reference sequence). The CDR3 loop spans 14 amino acids. Notes on this clone: Antigen specificity is unknown.

The protocol was immunoSEQ multiplex PCR, while the TCRdb copy is restricted to in-frame clones and leaves out a portion. Altogether around 14,000 clones are present, approximately 80% being singletons, with the ten largest covering 1% to 1.5%. Study outcomes and limitations: Blood and skin or GI T cell repertoires showed limited TRB overlap. Later post-transplant blood repertoires were often dominated by donor CD8+ memory clones. TRB clonality was highly associated with recipient CMV seropositivity and reactivation.

Input material: memory CD4+ T cells sorted from PBMCs. J is TRBJ1-1 and V is TRBV27; D is unclear. This receptor was identified in a man over 45. CDR3 DNA: TGTGCCAGCAGTTTATCGTGGAGGAACACTGAAGCTTTCTTT. Translated: CASSLSWRNTEAFF.